This TCR beta chain was identified during a study of OX40 agonist ivuxolimab in advanced cancers. Individuals having autoimmune disease history or systemic immunosuppression were not enrolled. Concerning this clone itself: Its antigen is currently unknown.

Here immunoSEQ multiplex PCR was the method, and the copy in TCRdb shows in-frame clones only, minus some. The profile covers about 79,000 clones, with 88% appearing a single time and roughly 4% taken by the ten largest. The CDR3 is 14 residues long. Looked up from germline, CDR1 is SGHAT and CDR2 is FQNNGV. The V gene lost 1 base and the J gene lost 2 bases, with 6 bases spanning the gap. Whole-study findings and limits: CD8+ T cells averaged more expanded clones than CD4+. Normalized T-cell clonal expansion was also low in some nonresponders. Antigen specificity was not determined for the expanded peripheral T cells.

The chain employs TRBV11-2 and TRBJ2-1, with D hard to call. Sample: CD4+ or CD8+ T cells sorted from blood, taken in a trial of the OX40 agonist ivuxolimab. The sequence was obtained from an adult with an advanced solid tumor such as melanoma, head and neck, liver or kidney cancer. The chain's CDR3 is CASSLARTYNEQFF. The CDR3 DNA follows: TGTGCCAGCAGCTTAGCCAGGACCTACAATGAGCAGTTCTTC.